The next 8 T cell receptor beta chains were all read from a single sample in a study of T-cell reconstitution after alpha-beta-depleted transplantation in children. TCRbeta library preparation incorporated unique molecular identifiers. TCRdb re-called the PCR reads with MiXCR, one entry per CDR3 protein. The sample includes approximately 250,000 distinct CDR3 sequences, about 23% of them seen just once. The sample was PBMCs, taken before TCRalphabeta/CD19-depleted stem cell transplant. Every receptor here comes from a girl aged 2 to 10 with Fanconi anemia, due to receive a stem cell transplant.

This clonotype was counted a single time. This sequence joins TRBV20-1 and TRBJ2-7; possible D gene TRBD1, 6 bases. The CDR3 runs 15 residues. The V end was cut by 0 bases, the J end by 6 bases, with 18 bases between. Germline lookup yields CDR1 DFQATT and CDR2 SNEGSKA (reference sequence). The CDR3 is CSARDPTGHGIEQYF. The DNA of the CDR3 is TGCAGTGCTAGAGATCCTACAGGGCATGGGATCGAGCAGTACTTC.

J is TRBJ2-7 and V is TRBV20-1; TRBD2 agrees at 14 bases. Germline V gene lookup returns CDR1 DFQATT and CDR2 SNEGSKA (reference sequence). This CDR3 has 16 amino acids. The junction had 6 bases not matched to a gene; V was cut back by 1 base and J by 4 bases. CDR3 coding DNA: TGCAGTGCTAGAGCTAGACTAGCGGGAGGGCGATACGAGCAGTACTTC. Its protein product is CSARARLAGGRYEQYF.

The V gene is TRBV10-3, the J gene TRBJ2-1; 9 bases are shared with TRBD2. The CDR3 sequence is 16 residues long. Germline-derived CDR1 and CDR2 are ENHRY and SYGVKD. The V gene end was trimmed by 2 bases and the J gene end by 6 bases; junction bases not matched to a gene: 8. Here the CDR3 DNA reads TGTGCCATCAGTGAGGAAGCTAGCGGGATCTTCAATGAGCAGTTCTTC. Amino acid sequence: CAISEEASGIFNEQFF.

This clonotype was observed many times. V usage is TRBV20-1 and J usage is TRBJ2-7, with D unresolved. V lost 0 bases and J 2 bases, leaving 11 bases between the germline ends. Germline-derived CDR1 and CDR2 are DFQATT and SNEGSKA (reference sequence). This CDR3 spans 14 amino acids. CDR3 coding DNA: TGCAGTGCTAGAGAAGCGTGGAGCACCTACGAGCAGTACTTC. Residues: CSAREAWSTYEQYF.

J is TRBJ1-3 and V is TRBV3-1; D is unresolved. The CDR3 spans 14 residues. V was shortened by 0 bases and J by 4 bases, with 7 bases between the two germline ends. Germline lookup yields CDR1 LGHDT and CDR2 YNNKEL (reference sequence). Here the CDR3 reads CASSQDAVGNTIYF. CDR3 in DNA: TGTGCCAGCAGCCAAGATGCGGTCGGAAACACCATATATTTT.

V gene TRBV29-1 combines with J gene TRBJ2-7, with D unresolved. Per the germline V gene, CDR1 is SQVTM and CDR2 is ANQGSEA. Trimming took off 4 bases at V and 6 bases at J, with 16 bases between the two ends. The CDR3 runs to 13 residues. CDR3 in DNA: TGCAGCGTTGTTGGGCCCCTTCTCACCGAGCAGTACTTC. Translated, it gives CSVVGPLLTEQYF.

This sequence joins TRBV28 and TRBJ2-5; 9 nucleotides agree with TRBD2. V lost 6 bases and J lost 0; bases outside the gene matches: 5. This CDR3 contains 15 residues. Germline V lookup: CDR1 MDHEN, CDR2 SYDVKM. CDR3 protein: CASRFSGGNQETQYF. As DNA, the CDR3 is TGTGCCAGCAGGTTTAGCGGGGGAAACCAAGAGACCCAGTACTTC. Complete variable domain (other parts from reference TRBV28 and TRBJ2-5): DVKVTQSSRYLVKRTGEKVFLECVQDMDHENMFWYRQDPGLGLRLIYFSYDVKMKEKGDIPEGYSVSREKKERFSLILESASTNQTSMYLCASRFSGGNQETQYFGPGTRLLVL.

This clonotype was seen many times. The chain recombines TRBV29-1 with TRBJ1-1; 8 bases fit TRBD1. There are 13 residues in the CDR3. V shed 8 bases and J 5 bases; nucleotides not matched to a gene: 10. Germline CDR1 SQVTM, CDR2 ANQGSEA. The CDR3 region has the DNA TGCAGCCAGTCAGGGGGCGGGGGTACTGAAGCTTTCTTT. As protein: CSQSGGGGTEAFF.